The 22 T cell receptor beta chains in this list originate from one sample, sequenced in a study of T cells in tumors after PD-1 blockade. Assay used: immunoSEQ multiplex PCR; TCRdb lists only in-frame clones, some missing. The sample lists 45,000 to 50,000 clones, around 80% seen once, with roughly 9.4% in the top ten. The sample was PBMCs, taken before anti-PD-1 therapy. The receptors were gathered from a human donor with advanced basal cell or squamous cell carcinoma (not recorded which).

The rearrangement links TRBV7-9 to TRBJ2-7; D is unresolved. Germline V gene sequence: CDR1 SEHNR, CDR2 FQNEAQ (reference sequence). Trimming left V 1 base short and J 5 bases short, with 15 bases between. This CDR3 has 15 residues. The CDR3 DNA reads as TGTGCCAGCAGCTTAGACCGCACGGCATGGGACGAGCAGTACTTC. Its protein product is CASSLDRTAWDEQYF.

The gene calls are TRBV29-1 and TRBJ1-3; D is undetermined. Per the germline V gene, CDR1 is SQVTM and CDR2 is ANQGSEA. With 3 bases removed from V and 2 bases from J, the gap between germline ends came to 5 bases. The CDR3 length is 12 residues. CDR3 region: CSVEEAGNTIYF. CDR3 nucleotides: TGCAGCGTTGAGGAAGCTGGAAACACCATATATTTT.

V is TRBV11-3 and J is TRBJ2-3; D not certain. In germline, CDR1 is SGHNT, CDR2 YENEEA. CDR3 length: 12 residues. V was shortened by 4 bases and J by 8 bases, with 10 bases between the two germline ends. CDR3 bases: TGTGCCAGCAGCTCCTCGTACTTTACGCAGTATTTT. It encodes CASSSSYFTQYF.

The chain uses TRBV3-1 (or the pseudogene TRBV3-2) and TRBJ2-5, with 8 bases fitting TRBD1. This CDR3 spans 13 amino acids. The V and J ends lost 8 bases and 4 bases, in that order; junction bases with no gene match: 6. Looked up from germline, CDR1 is LGHDT and CDR2 is YNNKEL (reference sequence). CDR3 DNA sequence: TGTGCCAGCCGACAGGGGCGAGGAGAGACCCAGTACTTC. It codes for CASRQGRGETQYF.

The chain joins TRBV3-1 (or the pseudogene TRBV3-2) to TRBJ1-5; D remains unclear. This CDR3 region has 13 residues. Looked up from germline, CDR1 is LGHDT and CDR2 is YNNKEL (reference sequence). Trimming took 0 bases from V and 5 from J, leaving 5 bases between them. The DNA of the CDR3 is TGTGCCAGCAGCCAAGATCGTTATCAGCCCCAGCATTTT. Its translation is CASSQDRYQPQHF.

This chain connects TRBV4-1 to TRBJ2-6; tentative D call: TRBD2 (7 bases). V gave up 1 base and J gave up 3 bases, with 13 bases separating them. The V gene's germline CDR1 is MGHRA and CDR2 YSYEKL. The CDR3 has 17 amino acids. The CDR3 nucleotides read TGCGCCAGCAGCCAAGTGGGCGGGGGCGGTGGGGCCAACGTCCTGACTTTC. This codes for CASSQVGGGGGANVLTF.

This clone was detected only a few times. This chain uses TRBV11-1 with TRBJ2-3; D gene ambiguous. The germline CDR1 and CDR2 sequences are SGHAT and FQDESV (reference sequence). V dropped 2 bases and J dropped 6 bases, with 9 bases sitting between them. The CDR3 sequence is 13 residues long. CDR3 coding DNA: TGTGCCAGCAGCTTACAGGCCCAGGATACGCAGTATTTT. It specifies CASSLQAQDTQYF.

The chain uses TRBV19 and TRBJ1-6; tentatively, D is TRBD1 (6 bases). The CDR3 is 14 amino acids. V was clipped by 11 bases and J by 7 bases, with 18 bases between them. Germline CDR1 is LNHDA and CDR2 is SQIVND (reference sequence). The CDR3 protein is CASKGGTANSPLHF. DNA for the CDR3: TGTGCCTCCAAAGGGGGGACCGCGAATTCACCCCTCCACTTT.

The chain combines TRBV6-6 with TRBJ1-5, with TRBD1 as a possible D gene (5 bases). The germline CDR1 and CDR2 sequences are MNHNY and SVGAGI (reference sequence). The V and J ends lost 2 bases and 7 bases respectively, with 12 bases between them. This CDR3 comprises 14 residues. CDR3 DNA: TGTGCCAGCAGTTACGGGGCAGGGCGACAGCCCCAGCATTTT. This codes for CASSYGAGRQPQHF.

This clone was found once. The V gene is TRBV6-6, the J gene TRBJ2-7, with D tentatively TRBD1 (6 bases). CDR3 length: 15 residues. Per the germline V gene, CDR1 is MNHNY and CDR2 is SVGAGI (reference sequence). V was cut by 0 bases and J by 2 bases, with 11 bases left in between. The DNA for the CDR3 is TGTGCCAGCAGTTACTCGGGGGCGGGTCCCTACGAGCAGTACTTC. It specifies CASSYSGAGPYEQYF.

In this sample, this clone is large. The chain employs TRBV6-5 and TRBJ2-1; TRBD1 aligns across 8 bases. The germline V gene has CDR1 MNHEY and CDR2 SVGAGI. There are 15 residues in the CDR3. Trimming took 8 bases from V and 3 from J; bases not matched to a gene: 9. DNA for the CDR3: TGTGCCAGCTCGGGAACAGGGGGTTTCTACAATGAGCAGTTCTTC. It yields the protein CASSGTGGFYNEQFF.

This sequence joins TRBV5-1 and TRBJ2-6; D is unresolved. From germline, CDR1 is SGHRS and CDR2 YFSETQ. The CDR3 totals 18 residues. Trimming removed 1 base at V and 0 bases at J, with 14 bases between. The CDR3: CASSLLGSLISGANVLTF. The CDR3 DNA reads as TGCGCCAGCAGCTTGTTGGGCAGCCTAATCTCTGGGGCCAACGTCCTGACTTTC.

This clone was recorded only once. The J gene is TRBJ1-2, the V gene TRBV25-1; D ambiguous. Per the germline V gene, CDR1 is MGHDK and CDR2 is SYGVNS. This CDR3 region has 16 residues. Deletions cut 1 base from V and 0 bases from J, with 12 bases between. The CDR3 nucleotides read TGTGCCAGCAGTGAATTAAGTCCCGAGACTAACTATGGCTACACCTTC. It is translated as CASSELSPETNYGYTF.

This clone was observed a handful of times. This sequence joins TRBV5-1 and TRBJ1-4; TRBD1 matches 9 bases. Germline V gene data show CDR1 as SGHRS and CDR2 as YFSETQ. The CDR3 consists of 13 residues. The junction had 5 bases not matched to a gene; V was cut back by 6 bases and J by 8 bases. CDR3 protein: CASMGDREEKLFF. The CDR3 DNA reads as TGCGCCAGCATGGGGGACAGGGAAGAAAAACTGTTTTTT.

The rearrangement joins TRBV2 to TRBJ2-7, with D possibly being TRBD2 (6 bases). Trimming shortened V by 7 bases and J by 4 bases, and 20 bases separated the two germline ends. Germline V gene sequence: CDR1 SNHLY, CDR2 FYNNEI. This CDR3 contains 15 residues. In nucleotides, the CDR3 is TGTGCCAGCACCGTGGAGGGGACGCAATTATACGAGCAGTACTTC. It encodes CASTVEGTQLYEQYF.

The chain has TRBV5-1 and TRBJ2-5, with TRBD1 matching over 7 bases. This CDR3 has 14 amino acids. Trimming took 2 bases from V and 5 from J; bases not matched to a gene: 6. Germline loops: CDR1 SGHRS, CDR2 YFSETQ. This CDR3 reads CASSFILQGETQYF. The CDR3 DNA is TGCGCCAGCAGCTTCATACTACAGGGGGAGACCCAGTACTTC.

V gene TRBV2 combines with J gene TRBJ2-5; possible D gene TRBD2, 6 bases. Between the trimmed V and J ends, which lost 8 bases and 7 bases, there was a span of 11 bases. Germline V gene data show CDR1 as SNHLY and CDR2 as FYNNEI. This CDR3 is built from 11 residues. CDR3: CASAGPLTQYF. Written as DNA, the CDR3 is TGTGCCAGCGCGGGGCCCTTGACCCAGTACTTC.

This clone was detected a few times. J is TRBJ1-1 and V is TRBV12-3 or TRBV12-4; D is unclear. The CDR3 is 12 amino acids. Trimming took 7 bases from V and 1 from J, leaving 7 bases between them. The CDR3 region has the DNA TGTGCCAGCATTGGGGAGAACACTGAAGCTTTCTTT. Its translation is CASIGENTEAFF.

The table lists this clone with a count of one. The rearrangement links TRBV27 to TRBJ2-1; 12 bases map to TRBD2. CDR3 length: 16 residues. CDR1 and CDR2 (germline): MNHEY, SMNVEV (reference sequence). Unmatched junction bases numbered 6, after V lost 6 bases and J lost 3 bases. The CDR3 DNA sequence: TGTGCCAGCAGATTAGGACTAGCGGGGTTCTACAATGAGCAGTTCTTC. It translates to CASRLGLAGFYNEQFF.

DNA for the CDR3: TGTGCCAGCAGCCTCCGGACAGGGATAACCGGGGAGCTGTTTTTT. This translates into CASSLRTGITGELFF. The chain employs TRBV3-1 (or the pseudogene TRBV3-2) and TRBJ2-2; the match to TRBD1 covers 8 bases. V dropped 4 bases and J dropped 5; count of bases not matched to a gene: 6. Germline CDR1 and CDR2: LGHDT and YNNKEL (reference sequence). CDR3 size: 15 residues.

The chain combines TRBV27 with TRBJ2-7; TRBD2 matches at 8 bases. CDR1 MNHEY and CDR2 SMNVEV come from the germline V gene (reference sequence). Losses at the gene ends were 3 bases for V and 4 bases for J; bases not matched to a gene: 14. The CDR3 extends over 17 amino acids. Here the CDR3 DNA reads TGTGCCAGCAGTTTTCTTATGGGGTCGGGCGGGAGGTACGAGCAGTACTTC. This sequence encodes CASSFLMGSGGRYEQYF.

This clone came up once. The chain is built from TRBV11-3 and TRBJ2-7; 12 bases are shared with TRBD2. Germline loops: CDR1 SGHNT, CDR2 YENEEA. The CDR3 is 16 amino acids. The V segment lost 4 bases and the J segment 8 bases; nucleotides outside the gene matches: 12. CDR3: CASSSDLAGGPWKQYF. The CDR3, as DNA: TGTGCCAGCAGCTCTGATCTAGCGGGAGGGCCCTGGAAGCAGTACTTC. Filled out from reference TRBV11-3 and TRBJ2-7, the complete variable domain reads EAGVVQSPRYKIIEKKQPVAFWCNPISGHNTLYWYLQNLGQGPELLIRYENEEAVDDSQLPKDRFSAERLKGVDSTLKIQPAELGDSAVYLCASSSDLAGGPWKQYFGPGTRLTVT.